The rows below give T cell receptor beta chains drawn from one sample of a study of cytomegalovirus exposure and HLA in healthy donors. Here immunoSEQ multiplex PCR was the method, and the copy in TCRdb shows in-frame clones only, minus some. The sample holds about 140,000 clones, 76% seen once. The sample was PBMCs. The receptors derive from a man between 18 and 35 years old in good health and CMV-seronegative. CDR3s include the opening cysteine and the closing phenylalanine or tryptophan. A D gene is named only where the DNA matches it firmly. Size is stated for part of the rows, as once, few or many counts, or as a class when the clone is expanded.

D	V	J	size	CDR3	DNA
TRBD1	TRBV5-1	TRBJ2-2	NA	CASSSGTALGELFF	TGCGCCAGCAGCTCCGGGACAGCTTTAGGGGAGCTGTTTTTT
NA	TRBV2	TRBJ1-2	NA	CASSPGDGYTF	TGTGCCAGCAGTCCAGGGGATGGCTACACCTTC
TRBD1	TRBV7-9	TRBJ2-5	few	CASQRSGTGVLGETQYF	TGTGCCAGCCAACGCTCCGGGACAGGGGTTTTGGGAGAGACCCAGTACTTC
NA	TRBV5-6	TRBJ1-1	NA	CASSLDRNTEAFF	TGTGCCAGCAGCTTGGACAGGAACACTGAAGCTTTCTTT
NA	TRBV5-4	TRBJ1-1	NA	CASSPSGGLGNTEAFF	TGTGCCAGCAGCCCTTCGGGAGGGCTGGGGAACACTGAAGCTTTCTTT
TRBD2	TRBV4-1	TRBJ2-1	NA	CASSTGTSGGAGNEQFF	TGCGCCAGCAGTACCGGGACTAGCGGGGGGGCCGGCAATGAGCAGTTCTTC
NA	TRBV5-6	TRBJ2-7	few	CASSSYEQYF	TGTGCCAGCAGCTCCTACGAGCAGTACTTC
NA	TRBV5-6	TRBJ1-1	NA	CASSIAGTINTEAFF	TGTGCCAGCAGTATCGCCGGGACAATAAACACTGAAGCTTTCTTT
TRBD1	TRBV27	TRBJ2-7	once	CASRKAGQGVSYEQYF	TGTGCCAGCAGGAAAGCGGGACAGGGGGTCTCCTACGAGCAGTACTTC
TRBD2	TRBV10-1	TRBJ2-1	NA	CASSQTSGGLTNEQFF	TGCGCCAGCAGCCAGACTAGCGGGGGGCTAACCAATGAGCAGTTCTTC
NA	TRBV6-5	TRBJ1-1	NA	CATREVDTEAFF	TGTGCCACCAGGGAGGTTGACACTGAAGCTTTCTTT
TRBD1	TRBV11-3	TRBJ2-7	once	CASSLGQGTYEQYF	TGTGCCAGCAGCTTAGGACAGGGGACGTACGAGCAGTACTTC
NA	TRBV6-5	TRBJ1-5	NA	CASSYSGVGNQPQHF	TGTGCCAGCAGTTACTCCGGGGTAGGCAATCAGCCCCAGCATTTT
NA	TRBV18	TRBJ2-7	NA	CASAGRSSGFSYEQYF	TGTGCCAGCGCGGGAAGGAGTAGCGGATTCTCCTACGAGCAGTACTTC
NA	TRBV5-1	TRBJ1-2	once	CASSLMEANYGYTF	TGCGCCAGCAGCTTGATGGAGGCAAACTATGGCTACACCTTC
TRBD1	TRBV6-5	TRBJ1-5	NA	CASSKQGNSQPQHF	TGTGCCAGCAGTAAACAGGGGAATAGTCAGCCCCAGCATTTT
TRBD1	TRBV27	TRBJ2-7	NA	CASSVQGAPYEQYF	TGTGCCAGCAGTGTACAGGGGGCGCCCTACGAGCAGTACTTC
NA	TRBV11-3	TRBJ1-1	NA	CASSQTDTEAFF	TGTGCCAGCAGCCAAACGGACACTGAAGCTTTCTTT
TRBD1	TRBV27	TRBJ2-7	NA	CASSHRQGGSYEQYF	TGTGCCAGCAGTCATAGACAGGGGGGCTCCTACGAGCAGTACTTC
NA	TRBV2	TRBJ2-7	NA	CAGGPHHYEQYF	TGTGCAGGGGGACCCCATCACTACGAGCAGTACTTC
TRBD1	TRBV30	TRBJ1-5	NA	CAWTPGQGAPGNQPQHF	TGTGCCTGGACTCCGGGACAGGGGGCTCCTGGTAATCAGCCCCAGCATTTT
NA	TRBV6-1	TRBJ2-3	NA	CASSEVSGWTSDTQYF	TGTGCCAGCAGTGAAGTTAGCGGATGGACATCTGATACGCAGTATTTT
NA	TRBV5-1	TRBJ2-6	NA	CASGQTTLGANVLTF	TGCGCCAGCGGACAGACCACTCTAGGGGCCAACGTCCTGACTTTC
NA	TRBV7-2	TRBJ2-7	once	CASSFSWRQREQYF	TGTGCCAGCAGCTTCTCTTGGAGGCAACGTGAGCAGTACTTC
NA	TRBV4-2	TRBJ2-7	NA	CASSLIQGNEQYF	TGTGCCAGCAGCCTGATACAGGGAAACGAGCAGTACTTC
TRBD2	TRBV6-1	TRBJ2-7	NA	CASSASSGGPYEQYF	TGTGCCAGCAGTGCGAGCAGCGGGGGACCCTACGAGCAGTACTTC
NA	TRBV27	TRBJ2-1	NA	CASSPGTSYNEQFF	TGTGCCAGCAGTCCTGGGACAAGTTACAATGAGCAGTTCTTC
NA	TRBV27	TRBJ2-7	NA	CASSYGSGITYEQYF	TGTGCCAGCAGTTATGGAAGCGGTATAACCTACGAGCAGTACTTC
NA	TRBV6-4	TRBJ1-2	NA	CASSLSGGVDGYGYTF	TGTGCCAGCAGCCTCTCGGGAGGGGTAGATGGCTATGGCTACACCTTC
TRBD1	TRBV4-2	TRBJ1-6	NA	CASSQDRGQGDSPLHF	TGTGCCAGCAGCCAAGATAGGGGACAGGGAGATTCACCCCTCCACTTT
TRBD2	TRBV10-1	TRBJ2-2	NA	CASSVAGVAGELFF	TGCGCCAGCAGCGTAGCGGGGGTTGCCGGGGAGCTGTTTTTT
NA	TRBV19	TRBJ1-1	NA	CASSRGGNTEAFF	TGTGCCAGTAGTAGGGGGGGGAACACTGAAGCTTTCTTT
NA	TRBV7-9	TRBJ1-1	once	CASSFNPEEVYEAFF	TGTGCCAGCAGTTTCAACCCAGAGGAAGTGTATGAAGCTTTCTTT
TRBD1	TRBV30	TRBJ2-5	NA	CAWSVGTGGLETQYF	TGTGCCTGGAGTGTGGGGACAGGGGGCCTGGAGACCCAGTACTTC
NA	TRBV28	TRBJ2-7	NA	CASSLARVDEQYF	TGTGCCAGCAGTTTAGCCAGGGTAGACGAGCAGTACTTC
TRBD2	TRBV5-4	TRBJ2-7	NA	CASRIAGVSYEQYF	TGTGCCAGCAGGATAGCGGGAGTATCCTACGAGCAGTACTTC
NA	TRBV7-2	TRBJ2-5	few	CASSQNGGGGETQYF	TGTGCCAGCAGCCAAAACGGGGGAGGTGGGGAGACCCAGTACTTC
TRBD1	TRBV11-3	TRBJ2-7	few	CASSLGLGQGASYEQYF	TGTGCCAGCAGCTTAGGTTTGGGACAGGGGGCCTCCTACGAGCAGTACTTC
NA	TRBV7-5	TRBJ2-3	few	CVRTPGRGGDTQYF	TGTGTCAGAACCCCGGGGAGGGGGGGAGATACGCAGTATTTT
NA	TRBV11-2	TRBJ2-7	NA	CASSFGSIRDEQYF	TGTGCCAGCAGCTTTGGAAGTATCAGGGACGAGCAGTACTTC
TRBD1	TRBV5-1	TRBJ1-2	once	CASSRRGQGSMDGYTF	TGCGCCAGCAGTCGCCGGGGACAGGGGAGTATGGATGGCTACACCTTC
TRBD1	TRBV7-3	TRBJ1-2	NA	CASSPQGGSGQYGYTF	TGTGCCAGCAGCCCACAGGGGGGGAGCGGGCAATATGGCTACACCTTC
TRBD2	TRBV7-2	TRBJ2-5	once	CASSPGTMDSETQYF	TGTGCCAGCAGCCCCGGGACTATGGACTCGGAGACCCAGTACTTC
NA	TRBV6-5	TRBJ2-2	NA	CASSYDPRVTGELFF	TGTGCCAGCAGTTACGACCCCCGGGTCACCGGGGAGCTGTTTTTT
NA	TRBV27	TRBJ1-5	NA	CASSVTGNSNQPQHF	TGTGCCAGCAGTGTCACAGGGAATTCCAATCAGCCCCAGCATTTT
NA	TRBV27	TRBJ2-5	NA	CASSLSNREETQYF	TGTGCCAGCAGTTTATCTAACAGGGAAGAGACCCAGTACTTC
NA	TRBV21-1	TRBJ2-3	NA	CASSKELAGVDTQYF	TGTGCCAGCAGCAAAGAGCTAGCGGGAGTAGATACGCAGTATTTT
TRBD2	TRBV9	TRBJ2-7	NA	CASSPRTSEDEQYF	TGTGCCAGCAGCCCGAGGACTAGTGAGGACGAGCAGTACTTC
NA	TRBV23-1	TRBJ1-3	NA	CASSQWMSGSGGDSGNTIYF	TGCGCCAGCAGTCAATGGATGTCGGGGTCCGGGGGGGACTCTGGAAACACCATATATTTT
TRBD2	TRBV4-2	TRBJ2-7	NA	CASSQGLAGSYEQYF	TGTGCCAGCAGCCAAGGCCTAGCGGGCTCCTACGAGCAGTACTTC
NA	TRBV5-1	TRBJ1-1	NA	CASSLSVPLTEAFF	TGCGCCAGCAGCTTGTCTGTTCCCTTAACTGAAGCTTTCTTT
NA	TRBV6-5	TRBJ1-2	NA	CASSYLLGEGNYGYTF	TGTGCCAGCAGTTACTTGCTTGGGGAGGGGAACTATGGCTACACCTTC
TRBD1	TRBV7-9	TRBJ1-1	NA	CASSLGWLGGSEAFF	TGTGCCAGCAGCTTAGGCTGGTTAGGGGGCTCTGAAGCTTTCTTT
TRBD2	TRBV5-4	TRBJ2-5	NA	CASSPSGGQETQYF	TGTGCCAGCAGCCCGAGCGGGGGCCAAGAGACCCAGTACTTC
NA	TRBV30	TRBJ1-6	once	CAWRMDGGYSPLHF	TGTGCCTGGAGGATGGACGGAGGATATTCACCCCTCCACTTT
TRBD1	TRBV10-2	TRBJ1-1	NA	CASSFDRVYTEAFF	TGCGCCAGCAGTTTCGACAGGGTATACACTGAAGCTTTCTTT
TRBD2	TRBV19	TRBJ2-3	NA	CASSVLAGAEDTQYF	TGTGCCAGTAGTGTACTAGCGGGGGCAGAAGATACGCAGTATTTT
TRBD1	TRBV6-5	TRBJ1-2	NA	CASSYGTGTSGYGYTF	TGTGCCAGCAGTTACGGGACAGGGACCTCAGGCTATGGCTACACCTTC
NA	TRBV19	TRBJ2-3	NA	CASSPTLPADHTDTQYF	TGTGCCAGTAGCCCTACCCTGCCAGCGGACCACACAGATACGCAGTATTTT